One sample yielded the 16 T cell receptor beta chains listed below, sequenced in a study of blood T cell repertoires in COVID-19. Only in-frame clones appear in the TCRdb table, and some are missing; sequencing was by immunoSEQ multiplex PCR. The table lists 150,000 to 200,000 clones, approximately 90% of them singletons. The material sequenced was peripheral blood. The receptors were sampled from a man aged 40-49 years with active or convalescent COVID-19.

This clone was found a few times. J is TRBJ2-7 and V is TRBV11-3; D gene unclear. The germline CDR1 and CDR2 sequences are SGHNT and YENEEA. Between the trimmed V and J ends, which lost 5 bases and 2 bases, there was a span of 10 bases. The CDR3 is 13 residues long. The CDR3 DNA is TGTGCCAGCAGCCCTAATACAGCCTACGAGCAGTACTTC. The encoded protein is CASSPNTAYEQYF. The full variable domain, its missing parts supplied by reference TRBV11-3 and TRBJ2-7, is EAGVVQSPRYKIIEKKQPVAFWCNPISGHNTLYWYLQNLGQGPELLIRYENEEAVDDSQLPKDRFSAERLKGVDSTLKIQPAELGDSAVYLCASSPNTAYEQYFGPGTRLTVT.

The V call is TRBV18, the J call TRBJ2-5; TRBD1 agrees at 10 bases. Unmatched junction bases numbered 3, after V lost 3 bases and J lost 2 bases. The V gene's germline CDR1 is KGHSH and CDR2 LQKENI. The CDR3 totals 15 residues. The CDR3 sequence: CASSPGTGVQETQYF. DNA for the CDR3: TGTGCCAGCTCACCCGGGACAGGGGTTCAAGAGACCCAGTACTTC.

This clone was counted between two and nine times. The genes are TRBV2 and TRBJ2-4; D perhaps matches TRBD1 (5 bases). V was shortened by 8 bases and J by 5 bases, with 10 bases between the two germline ends. Germline V gives CDR1 SNHLY, CDR2 FYNNEI. The CDR3 extends over 12 amino acids. The CDR3 loop reads CASGHPQNIQYF. Here the CDR3 DNA reads TGTGCCAGCGGACACCCTCAAAACATTCAGTACTTC.

V is TRBV2 and J is TRBJ1-2; 8 nucleotides match TRBD1. This CDR3 is built from 14 residues. With 6 bases clipped from V and 6 bases from J, the junction kept 9 bases outside the gene matches. Germline loops: CDR1 SNHLY, CDR2 FYNNEI. The CDR3 loop reads CASSRTGYVDGYTF. In DNA form, the CDR3 reads TGTGCCAGCAGCAGGACAGGGTACGTCGATGGCTACACCTTC. Full variable domain (outside the CDR3, taken from reference TRBV2 and TRBJ1-2): EPEVTQTPSHQVTQMGQEVILRCVPISNHLYFYWYRQILGQKVEFLVSFYNNEISEKSEIFDDQFSVERPDGSNFTLKIRSTKLEDSAMYFCASSRTGYVDGYTFGSGTRLTVV.

The J gene is TRBJ2-1, the V gene TRBV12-5; 8 nucleotides line up with TRBD2. The V gene end was trimmed by 5 bases and the J gene end by 10 bases; junction bases not matched to a gene: 13. CDR3 size: 15 residues. The germline V gene has CDR1 LGHNT and CDR2 FRNRAP. As DNA, the CDR3 is TGTGCTAGTGGTCCCCCCCGGGAGGGCCTCAAAGAGCAGTTCTTC. Protein sequence: CASGPPREGLKEQFF.

The rearrangement links TRBV19 to TRBJ1-4, with 12 bases aligning to TRBD1. J gave up 8 bases and V 7 bases, and 11 bases lay outside the gene matches. This CDR3 spans 16 amino acids. In germline, CDR1 is LNHDA, CDR2 SQIVND (reference sequence). This chain's CDR3 is CASTLRDRGPGEKLFF. In DNA, the CDR3 is TGTGCCAGTACCCTCCGGGACAGGGGGCCGGGGGAAAAACTGTTTTTT.

This chain links TRBV28 with TRBJ1-2; 8 nucleotides align to TRBD1. The trim removed 10 bases at V and 4 bases at J, leaving 5 bases unmatched. CDR1 is MDHEN and CDR2 is SYDVKM in the germline V gene. This CDR3 comprises 12 residues. The DNA of the CDR3 is TGTGCCACCAGGGACAGGCTCTATGGCTACACCTTC. Residues: CATRDRLYGYTF.

The chain uses TRBV5-1 and TRBJ2-5; 9 bases fit TRBD2. Germline loops: CDR1 SGHRS, CDR2 YFSETQ. Germline trimming cut 5 bases from V and 5 bases from J; bases unmatched to any gene: 19. This CDR3 spans 18 amino acids. The CDR3 region has the DNA TGCGCCAGCAGTCCTAGACTAGCGGAGGAATTATTCCGCGAGACCCAGTACTTC. As protein: CASSPRLAEELFRETQYF.

The chain employs TRBV7-2 and TRBJ1-3, with D hard to call. The CDR3 has 15 amino acids. Germline CDR1 is SGHTA and CDR2 is FQGNSA. V was pared by 5 bases and J by 2 bases, with 13 bases between. CDR3 sequence: CASSPYPPPGNTIYF. In nucleotides, the CDR3 is TGTGCCAGCAGCCCCTACCCCCCCCCTGGAAACACCATATATTTT.

The gene calls are TRBV3-1 (or the pseudogene TRBV3-2) and TRBJ1-2; TRBD1 matches at 7 bases. CDR1 and CDR2 from the germline V gene are LGHDT and YNNKEL (reference sequence). Trimming at V came to 1 base and at J to 4 bases, leaving 12 bases not matched to a gene. This CDR3 has 17 residues. The CDR3 nucleotides are TGTGCCAGCAGCCAAGGTCCACGCCGGGACAGCTTCTATGGCTACACCTTC. Residues: CASSQGPRRDSFYGYTF.

The chain is built from TRBV29-1 and TRBJ2-3; TRBD1 agrees at 8 bases. The germline CDR1 and CDR2 sequences are SQVTM and ANQGSEA. V dropped 3 bases and J dropped 3; count of bases not matched to a gene: 5. This CDR3 has 14 amino acids. CDR3 nucleotides: TGCAGCGTTGAGGGCAGGGGGCTGACAGATACGCAGTATTTT. Amino acids: CSVEGRGLTDTQYF.

The CDR3 DNA reads as TGCGCCAGCAGCTTGGTGGCCGGGACAGGGGGCGACGAGCAGTACTTC. As protein: CASSLVAGTGGDEQYF. The V gene is TRBV5-1, the J gene TRBJ2-7; 12 bases fit TRBD1. The trim removed 0 bases at V and 5 bases at J, leaving 6 bases unmatched. CDR1 is SGHRS, CDR2 YFSETQ, per germline. CDR3 size: 16 residues.

This chain uses TRBV10-3 with TRBJ2-5; 11 bases are shared with TRBD2. Germline CDR1 ENHRY, CDR2 SYGVKD. This CDR3 spans 13 amino acids. Trimming took 10 bases from V and 4 from J; bases not matched to a gene: 5. The CDR3 loop is CATGTSGRETQYF. Here the CDR3 DNA reads TGTGCCACCGGGACTAGCGGAAGAGAGACCCAGTACTTC.

The J gene is TRBJ2-2, the V gene TRBV21-1; TRBD2 was called by the table and not checked on the DNA. TRBV21-1 is a pseudogene segment. There are 11 residues in the CDR3. CDR3 sequence: CASSKGGGLFF. DNA for the CDR3: TGTGCCAGCAGCAAAGGAGGAGGGCTGTTTTTT.

Written as DNA, the CDR3 is TGTGCCAGCAGGGCGGGGATTGAAGCTTTCTTT. It specifies CASRAGIEAFF. The J gene is TRBJ1-1, the V gene TRBV2; D remains ambiguous. The germline V gene has CDR1 SNHLY and CDR2 FYNNEI. Trimming removed 6 bases from V and 7 bases from J, with 9 bases in between. The CDR3 runs to 11 residues.

The DNA of the CDR3 is TGTGCCAGCAGCGTCCGGGACAGGTCCTTCAACACTGAAGCTTTCTTT. Amino acid sequence: CASSVRDRSFNTEAFF. V usage is TRBV7-9 and J usage is TRBJ1-1; 8 nucleotides agree with TRBD1. V shed 5 bases and J 2 bases; nucleotides not matched to a gene: 10. This CDR3 is 16 amino acids long. CDR1 SEHNR and CDR2 FQNEAQ come from the germline V gene (reference sequence). Full variable domain (outside the CDR3, taken from reference TRBV7-9 and TRBJ1-1): DTGVSQNPRHKITKRGQNVTFRCDPISEHNRLYWYRQTLGQGPEFLTYFQNEAQLEKSRLLSDRFSAERPKGSFSTLEIQRTEQGDSAMYLCASSVRDRSFNTEAFFGQGTRLTVV.